The 11 T cell receptor beta chains in this list originate from one sample, sequenced in a study of CD8 T cells in Susac syndrome. Reverse transcription used about 0.5 to 1 ug RNA and random hexamers. TCRdb fed the immunoSEQ multiplex PCR reads into MiXCR, producing one record per CDR3 protein. The sample lists 170,000 or so distinct CDR3 sequences, 90% to 97% occurring once. The sequenced sample was CD4+ T cells from PBMCs. These receptors all come from a human donor with Susac syndrome.

The chain is built from TRBV20-1 and TRBJ2-1, with D possibly called TRBD1 or TRBD2 (6 bases each). V gave up 6 bases and J gave up 6 bases, with 18 bases separating them. Germline-derived CDR1 and CDR2 are DFQATT and SNEGSKA (reference sequence). The CDR3 spans 14 residues. The CDR3 sequence: CSAETGGLLNEQFF. The CDR3 nucleotides read TGCAGTGCCGAGACCGGGGGCCTGCTCAATGAGCAGTTCTTC.

This chain uses TRBV6-2 or TRBV6-3 with TRBJ2-3, with D possibly being TRBD2 (5 bases). Germline lookup yields CDR1 MNHEY and CDR2 SVGEGT. V was trimmed by 4 bases and J by 3 bases, leaving 14 bases between them. The CDR3 spans 15 residues. CDR3 in DNA: TGTGCCAGCAGTTCCCGGGAAAGAGGGACAGATACGCAGTATTTT. Protein product: CASSSRERGTDTQYF.

The chain combines TRBV6-2 or TRBV6-3 with TRBJ2-2; D not resolved. The ends were cut back, 5 bases at V and 3 bases at J, with 13 bases in the middle. This CDR3 has 15 residues. Germline loops: CDR1 MNHEY, CDR2 SVGEGT. For the CDR3, the DNA is TGTGCCAGCAGTCCAACGGGCGGTTACACCGGGGAGCTGTTTTTT. Translated, it gives CASSPTGGYTGELFF.

This clonotype was detected once. J is TRBJ2-5 and V is TRBV4-3, with unresolved D. Trimming removed 0 bases from V and 4 bases from J, with 18 bases in between. The CDR3 runs 17 residues. The germline gives CDR1 LGHNA, CDR2 YSLEER. The CDR3 reads CASSQDRPANAAETQYF. Written as DNA, the CDR3 is TGCGCCAGCAGCCAAGATCGACCCGCCAACGCGGCAGAGACCCAGTACTTC.

The chain is built from TRBV6-2 or TRBV6-3 and TRBJ2-7; D perhaps matches TRBD2 (6 bases). V dropped 5 bases and J dropped 2 bases, with 13 bases sitting between them. The CDR3 consists of 14 residues. Germline CDR1 reads MNHEY; CDR2 reads SVGEGT. The CDR3 loop reads CASSRGGGPYEQYF. CDR3 sequence (DNA): TGTGCCAGCAGTCGGGGAGGAGGACCCTACGAGCAGTACTTC.

This chain's CDR3 is CAADQGGNQPQHF. CDR3 bases: TGTGCCGCGGATCAGGGAGGCAATCAGCCCCAGCATTTT. The rearrangement joins TRBV19 to TRBJ1-5; D is possibly TRBD1 (5 bases). V lost 11 bases and J 2 bases, leaving 13 bases between the germline ends. This CDR3 has 13 residues. Germline loops: CDR1 LNHDA, CDR2 SQIVND (reference sequence).

The chain links TRBV30 to TRBJ2-5; a weak D match, TRBD1 (6 bases). The V end was cut by 1 base, the J end by 4 bases, with 16 bases between. This CDR3 comprises 15 residues. Germline V CDR1 and CDR2: GTSNPN, SVGIG (reference sequence). The CDR3 nucleotides read TGTGCCTGGAGTGGACAGGATGCCCAGTCAGAGACCCAGTACTTC. Protein: CAWSGQDAQSETQYF.

This rearrangement joins TRBV29-1 to TRBJ2-3, with D hard to call. The ends were cut back, 6 bases at V and 0 bases at J, with 19 bases in the middle. CDR3 length equals 16 residues. Germline CDR1 reads SQVTM; CDR2 reads ANQGSEA. This CDR3 is CSVHPSGPISTDTQYF. CDR3 nucleotides: TGCAGCGTCCACCCCTCCGGGCCCATTAGCACAGATACGCAGTATTTT.

The rearrangement uses TRBV7-2 and TRBJ2-4, with 7 bases lining up with TRBD1. The CDR3 has 17 amino acids. J lost 0 bases, V lost 1 base, and 6 bases had no gene match. Per germline, CDR1 SGHTA and CDR2 FQGNSA. The CDR3 coding sequence is TGTGCCAGCAGCTTAGACGACAGGGCCCTAGCCAAAAACATTCAGTACTTC. Translation gives CASSLDDRALAKNIQYF.

CDR3 sequence (DNA): TGTGCCAGCAGCTTAGTGGGTTTGAGAGAGAACATTCAGTACTTC. It is translated as CASSLVGLRENIQYF. This chain links TRBV7-2 with TRBJ2-4; D ambiguous. Germline V gives CDR1 SGHTA, CDR2 FQGNSA. Between the trimmed V and J ends, which lost 1 base and 7 bases, there was a span of 14 bases. The CDR3 runs to 15 residues.

This chain connects TRBV20-1 to TRBJ2-7, with D maybe TRBD1 (6 bases). This CDR3 is built from 14 residues. Germline V gives CDR1 DFQATT, CDR2 SNEGSKA (reference sequence). Trimming took off 4 bases at V and 1 base at J, with 14 bases between the two ends. Here the CDR3 DNA reads TGCAGTGCTACCACAGGGCGAGGTTCCTACGAGCAGTACGTC. Protein: CSATTGRGSYEQYV.